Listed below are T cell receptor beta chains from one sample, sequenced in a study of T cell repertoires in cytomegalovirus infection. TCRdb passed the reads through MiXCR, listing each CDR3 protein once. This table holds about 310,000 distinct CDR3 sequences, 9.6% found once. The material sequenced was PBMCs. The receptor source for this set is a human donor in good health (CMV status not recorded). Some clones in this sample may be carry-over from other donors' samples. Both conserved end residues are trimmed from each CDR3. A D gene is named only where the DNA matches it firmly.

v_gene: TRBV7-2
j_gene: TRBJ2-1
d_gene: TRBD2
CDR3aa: ASSLDPAGYHNEQF

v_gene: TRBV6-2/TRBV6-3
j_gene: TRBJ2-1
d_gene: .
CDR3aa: ASTPSLRYNEQF

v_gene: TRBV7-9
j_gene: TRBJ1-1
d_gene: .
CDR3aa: ASSLFEAF

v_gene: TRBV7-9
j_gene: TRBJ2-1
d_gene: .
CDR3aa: ASSSRGRGDEQF

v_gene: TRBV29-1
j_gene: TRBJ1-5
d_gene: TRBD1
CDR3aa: SVATGGGQPQH

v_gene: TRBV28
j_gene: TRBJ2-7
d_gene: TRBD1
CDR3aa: ASSYTGTASYEQY

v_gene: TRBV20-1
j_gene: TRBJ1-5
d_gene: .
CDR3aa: SARDLGFDQPQH

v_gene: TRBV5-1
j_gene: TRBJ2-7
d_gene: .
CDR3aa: ASSLELSYEQY

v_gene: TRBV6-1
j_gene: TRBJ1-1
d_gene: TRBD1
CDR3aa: ASTRTGAPWSAF

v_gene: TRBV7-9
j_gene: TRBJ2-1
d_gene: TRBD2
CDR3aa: ASSNRGGLYNEQF

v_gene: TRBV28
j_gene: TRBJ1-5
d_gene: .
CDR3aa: ASNKLEPQH

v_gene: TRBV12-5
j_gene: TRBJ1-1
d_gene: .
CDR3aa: ASGFQTVNTEAF

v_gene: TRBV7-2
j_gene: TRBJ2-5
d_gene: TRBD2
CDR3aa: ASSLASGVETQY

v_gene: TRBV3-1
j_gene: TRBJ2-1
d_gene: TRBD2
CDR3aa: ASGGRGAGVNEQF

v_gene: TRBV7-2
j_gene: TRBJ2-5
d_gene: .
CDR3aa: ASSDRQSQETQY

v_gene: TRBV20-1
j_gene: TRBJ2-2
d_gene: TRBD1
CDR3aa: SAEKGQANTGELF

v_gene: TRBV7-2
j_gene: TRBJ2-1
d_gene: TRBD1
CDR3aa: ASRSGQGAFYEQF

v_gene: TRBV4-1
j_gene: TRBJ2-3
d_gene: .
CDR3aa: ASSQAGDSTDTQY

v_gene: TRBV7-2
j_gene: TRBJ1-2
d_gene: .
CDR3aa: ASARAVILNTGYT

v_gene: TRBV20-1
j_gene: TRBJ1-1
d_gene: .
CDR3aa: SAPVVGTEAF

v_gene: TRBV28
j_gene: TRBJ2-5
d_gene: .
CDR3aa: ASSAPLPQGQETQY

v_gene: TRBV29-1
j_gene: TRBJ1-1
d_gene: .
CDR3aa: SVEWGQGSTGAF

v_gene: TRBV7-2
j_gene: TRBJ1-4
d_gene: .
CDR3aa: ATKAASNEKLF

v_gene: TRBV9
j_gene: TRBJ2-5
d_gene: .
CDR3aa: ASSVKLGETQY

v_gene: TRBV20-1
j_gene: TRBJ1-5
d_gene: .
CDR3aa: SAKGAQGQPQH

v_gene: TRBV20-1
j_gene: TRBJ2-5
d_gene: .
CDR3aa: SATKDQETQY

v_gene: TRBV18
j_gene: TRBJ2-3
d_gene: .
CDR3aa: ASSPVQGSVDTQY

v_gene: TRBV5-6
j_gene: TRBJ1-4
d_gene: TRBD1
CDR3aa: ASSLRRTGVLGNEKLF

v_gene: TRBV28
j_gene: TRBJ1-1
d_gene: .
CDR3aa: ASSLRWAEAF

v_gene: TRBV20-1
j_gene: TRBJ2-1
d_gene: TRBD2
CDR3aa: SARSGGPGDEQF

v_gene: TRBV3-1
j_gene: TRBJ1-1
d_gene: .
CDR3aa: ASSQDVLQSFRTEAF

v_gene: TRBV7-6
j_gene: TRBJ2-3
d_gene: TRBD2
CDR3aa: ASSLGTSGKFADTQY

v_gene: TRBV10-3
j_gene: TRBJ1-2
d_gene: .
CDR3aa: AISASNYGYT

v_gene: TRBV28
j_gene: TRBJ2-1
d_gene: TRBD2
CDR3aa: ASNFFAGGHNEQF

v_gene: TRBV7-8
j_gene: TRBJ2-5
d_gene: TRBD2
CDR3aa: ASRFIGAGGFRETQY

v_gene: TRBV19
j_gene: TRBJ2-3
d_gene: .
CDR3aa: ASSIDLWSDTQY